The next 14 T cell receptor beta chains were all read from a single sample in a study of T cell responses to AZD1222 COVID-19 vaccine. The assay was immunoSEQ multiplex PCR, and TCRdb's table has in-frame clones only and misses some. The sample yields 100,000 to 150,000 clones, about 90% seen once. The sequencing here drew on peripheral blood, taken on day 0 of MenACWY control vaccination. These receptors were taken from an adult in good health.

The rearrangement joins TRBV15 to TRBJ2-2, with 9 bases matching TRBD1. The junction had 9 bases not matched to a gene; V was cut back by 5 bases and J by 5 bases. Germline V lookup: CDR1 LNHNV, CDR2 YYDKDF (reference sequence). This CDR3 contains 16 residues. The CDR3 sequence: CATSVLGQGITGELFF. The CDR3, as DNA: TGTGCCACCAGCGTCCTGGGACAGGGTATAACCGGGGAGCTGTTTTTT. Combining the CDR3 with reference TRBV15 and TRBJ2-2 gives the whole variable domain DAMVIQNPRYQVTQFGKPVTLSCSQTLNHNVMYWYQQKSSQAPKLLFHYYDKDFNNEADTPDNFQSRRPNTSFCFLDIRSPGLGDTAMYLCATSVLGQGITGELFFGEGSRLTVL.

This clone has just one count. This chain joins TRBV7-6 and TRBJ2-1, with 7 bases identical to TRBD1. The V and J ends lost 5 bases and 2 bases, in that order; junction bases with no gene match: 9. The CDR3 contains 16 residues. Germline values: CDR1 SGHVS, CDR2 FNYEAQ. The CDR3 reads CASSALQGSAYNEQFF. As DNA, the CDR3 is TGTGCCAGCAGCGCATTACAGGGGAGTGCCTACAATGAGCAGTTCTTC. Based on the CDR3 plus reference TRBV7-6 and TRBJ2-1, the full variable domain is GAGVSQSPRYKVTKRGQDVALRCDPISGHVSLYWYRQALGQGPEFLTYFNYEAQQDKSGLPNDRFSAERPEGSISTLTIQRTEQRDSAMYRCASSALQGSAYNEQFFGPGTRLTVL.

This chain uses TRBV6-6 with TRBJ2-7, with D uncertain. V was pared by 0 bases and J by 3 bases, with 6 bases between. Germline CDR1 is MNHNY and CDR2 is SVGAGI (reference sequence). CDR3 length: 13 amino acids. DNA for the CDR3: TGTGCCAGCAGTTACTCGAAGGTCTACGAGCAGTACTTC. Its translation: CASSYSKVYEQYF.

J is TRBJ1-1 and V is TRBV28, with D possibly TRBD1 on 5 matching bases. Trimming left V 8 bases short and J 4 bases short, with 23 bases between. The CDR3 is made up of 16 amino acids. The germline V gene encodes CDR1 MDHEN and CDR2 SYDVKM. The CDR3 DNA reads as TGTGCCAGCCCACCCCCGGACACGGGACTGAGCACTGAAGCTTTCTTT. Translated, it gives CASPPPDTGLSTEAFF. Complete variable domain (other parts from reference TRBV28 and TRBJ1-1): DVKVTQSSRYLVKRTGEKVFLECVQDMDHENMFWYRQDPGLGLRLIYFSYDVKMKEKGDIPEGYSVSREKKERFSLILESASTNQTSMYLCASPPPDTGLSTEAFFGQGTRLTVV.

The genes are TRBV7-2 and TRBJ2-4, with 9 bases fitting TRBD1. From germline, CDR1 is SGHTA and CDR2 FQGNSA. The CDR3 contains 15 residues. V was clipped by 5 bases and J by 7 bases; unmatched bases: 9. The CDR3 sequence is CASSLGPTGGNIQYF. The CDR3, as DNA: TGTGCCAGCAGCCTAGGCCCGACAGGGGGGAACATTCAGTACTTC.

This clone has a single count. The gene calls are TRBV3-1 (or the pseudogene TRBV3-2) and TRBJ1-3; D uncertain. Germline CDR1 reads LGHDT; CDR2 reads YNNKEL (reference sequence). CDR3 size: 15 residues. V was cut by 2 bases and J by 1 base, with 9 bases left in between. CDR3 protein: CASSQIWASGNTIYF. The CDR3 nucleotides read TGTGCCAGCAGCCAAATTTGGGCTTCTGGAAACACCATATATTTT.

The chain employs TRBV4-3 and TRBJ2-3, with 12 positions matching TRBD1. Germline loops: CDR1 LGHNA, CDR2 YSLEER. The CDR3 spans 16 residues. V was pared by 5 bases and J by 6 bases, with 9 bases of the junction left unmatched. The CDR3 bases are TGCGCCAGCAGCTCAGGGACAGGGGGCAACTTGGATACGCAGTATTTT. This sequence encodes CASSSGTGGNLDTQYF.

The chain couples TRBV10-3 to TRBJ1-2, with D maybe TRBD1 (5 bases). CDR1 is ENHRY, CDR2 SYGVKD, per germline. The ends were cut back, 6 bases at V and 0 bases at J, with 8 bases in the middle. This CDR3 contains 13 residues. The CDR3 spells CAIRGTANYGYTF. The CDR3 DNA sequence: TGTGCCATCAGGGGGACGGCTAACTATGGCTACACCTTC.

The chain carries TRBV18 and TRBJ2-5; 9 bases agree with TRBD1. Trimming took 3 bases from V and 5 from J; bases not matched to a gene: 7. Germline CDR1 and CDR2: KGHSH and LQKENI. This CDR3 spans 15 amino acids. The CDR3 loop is CASSPQDRGGETQYF. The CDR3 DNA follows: TGTGCCAGCTCACCGCAGGACAGGGGAGGTGAGACCCAGTACTTC.

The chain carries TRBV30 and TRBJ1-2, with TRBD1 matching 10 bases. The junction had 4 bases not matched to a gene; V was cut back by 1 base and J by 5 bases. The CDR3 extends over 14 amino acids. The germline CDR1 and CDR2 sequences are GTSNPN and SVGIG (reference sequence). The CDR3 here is CAWSGQGARYGYTF. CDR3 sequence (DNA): TGTGCCTGGAGTGGACAGGGGGCGAGGTATGGCTACACCTTC.

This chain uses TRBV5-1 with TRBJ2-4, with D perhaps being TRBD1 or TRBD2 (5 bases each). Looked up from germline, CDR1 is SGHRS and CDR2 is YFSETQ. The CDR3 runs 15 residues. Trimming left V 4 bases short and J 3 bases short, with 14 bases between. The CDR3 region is CASSAPGAHKNIQYF. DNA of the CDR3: TGCGCCAGCAGCGCCCCCGGGGCGCACAAAAACATTCAGTACTTC.

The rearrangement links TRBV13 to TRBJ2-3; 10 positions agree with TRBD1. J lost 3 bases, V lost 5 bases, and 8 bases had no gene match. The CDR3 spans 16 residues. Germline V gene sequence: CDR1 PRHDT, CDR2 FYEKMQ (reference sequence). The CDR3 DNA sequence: TGTGCCAGCAGCCTAAGGAGGACAGGGGGGACAGATACGCAGTATTTT. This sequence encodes CASSLRRTGGTDTQYF.

The CDR3 loop reads CASSVGWGLSRTGELFF. In DNA form, the CDR3 reads TGTGCCAGCAGCGTGGGGTGGGGACTATCTCGAACCGGGGAGCTGTTTTTT. This chain links TRBV9 with TRBJ2-2; the match to TRBD2 covers 7 bases. The CDR3 runs to 17 residues. After removal of 2 bases from V and 5 bases from J, the junction contained 12 bases not matched to a gene. Germline CDR1 and CDR2: SGDLS and YYNGEE.

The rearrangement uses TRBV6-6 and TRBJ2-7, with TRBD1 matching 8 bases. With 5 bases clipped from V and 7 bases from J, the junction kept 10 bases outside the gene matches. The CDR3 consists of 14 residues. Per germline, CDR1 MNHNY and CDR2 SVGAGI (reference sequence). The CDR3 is CASSDRGFSGEQYF. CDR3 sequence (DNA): TGTGCCAGCAGTGACAGGGGATTTTCGGGAGAGCAGTACTTC.